This TCR beta chain was sequenced during a study of T cells in Graves' hyperthyroidism and ophthalmopathy. Study-wide context: Prior to any treatment, at the point of initial diagnosis, peripheral blood was collected. General study points: From stable hyperthyroidism, ophthalmopathy was separated by a 13 V-J model.

This CDR3 comprises 13 residues. V trimming: 8 bases; J trimming: 2 bases; junction bases outside the gene matches: 2. The study included ophthalmopathy patients with Clinical Activity Score at least 3, NOSPECS grade at least 4 and duration under 3 months. PBMCs were derived from approximately 10 ml fresh peripheral blood. In its sample, this clonotype was seen many times. Antigen specificity is unknown. RNA transcripts gave rise to amplified TCR beta CDR3 regions. HTBI primers were the set used in a first-round RT-PCR of the TCR CDR3. MiXCR was run by TCRdb on the multiplex PCR reads, yielding one entry per CDR3 protein. This table holds approximately 300,000 distinct CDR3 sequences, about a sixth found once.

The TCR was taken from an older woman with Graves' ophthalmopathy. Sequencing was performed on blood. The chain combines TRBV12-3 or TRBV12-4 with TRBJ2-2, with 7 bases matching TRBD1. The DNA of the CDR3 is TGTGCCAGCCGGGACAGAAACACCGGGGAGCTGTTTTTT. This translates into CASRDRNTGELFF.